The entry that follows covers one T cell receptor beta chain sequence. Only in-frame clones appear in the TCRdb table, and some are missing; sequencing was by immunoSEQ multiplex PCR. This table holds approximately 140,000 clones, under 90% found once. Germline CDR1 is KGHSH and CDR2 is LQKENI. The CDR3 has 14 amino acids. Deletions cut 2 bases from V and 0 bases from J, with 5 bases between. The sample is drawn from a study of control samples from healthy donors and cancer patients. Sequenced input: PBMCs. The chain combines TRBV18 with TRBJ2-4; D gene uncertain. This TCR was recovered from a man aged 45-65 years with head and neck cancer. The CDR3: CASSPGVAKNIQYF. The DNA for the CDR3 is TGTGCCAGCTCACCAGGGGTAGCCAAAAACATTCAGTACTTC.